These T cell receptor beta chains were read from a single sample in a study of blood T cell repertoires in COVID-19. The table came from immunoSEQ multiplex PCR; TCRdb's copy has only in-frame clones and leaves some out. Counted here are roughly 130,000 clones, roughly four fifths occurring once; the ten biggest clones make up 9.5% to 15%. The material sequenced was peripheral blood. All receptors derive from a woman aged 55-75 years with acute or convalescent COVID-19. Both conserved end residues are part of each CDR3. The size field is filled for only some rows; it gives once, few, many or a size class.

J	V	size	CDR3
TRBJ2-7	TRBV19	.	CASSMRDRGGEQYF
TRBJ1-5	TRBV3-1/TRBV3-2	.	CASSQGPGQGRGGQPQHF
TRBJ1-5	TRBV7-2	.	CASSLTGGSNQPQHF
TRBJ2-1	TRBV27	.	CASRPTSGGYNEQFF
TRBJ1-1	TRBV30	.	CAWRDTKGWYTEAFF
TRBJ1-2	TRBV18	.	CASSPDSSYGYTF
TRBJ2-3	TRBV10-3	few	CAISETITGSATDTQYF
TRBJ1-2	TRBV27	.	CASSSTLHYGYTF
TRBJ1-1	TRBV5-1	.	CASSSTGGIGTEAFF
TRBJ1-2	TRBV29-1	.	CSVSSTGNYGYTF
TRBJ2-1	TRBV7-3	.	CASSPTGLSLRDEQFF
TRBJ1-3	TRBV11-2	few	CASSLEPQPLNRVGNTIYF
TRBJ1-1	TRBV19	.	CASAGRGKTEAFF
TRBJ2-2	TRBV30	.	CAWIRQIHTGELFF
TRBJ1-2	TRBV12-3/TRBV12-4	once	CASSSGGLYGYTF
TRBJ2-4	TRBV5-1	.	CASSLATGGNIQYF
TRBJ2-1	TRBV6-2/TRBV6-3	.	CASSRSGGAGNEQFF
TRBJ2-1	TRBV12-3/TRBV12-4	.	CASRTGVGEQFF
TRBJ2-1	TRBV10-3	.	CAISESTPSSPYNEQFF
TRBJ1-3	TRBV7-9	.	CASSQATAGNTIYF
TRBJ1-2	TRBV7-9	.	CASSSSRAANAYGYTF
TRBJ1-2	TRBV5-1	.	CASSLLVPGQGENGYTF
TRBJ1-4	TRBV18	.	CASSGGRNEKLFF
TRBJ2-3	TRBV5-4	.	CASSWQGADTQYF
TRBJ2-1	TRBV7-2	.	CASSNSPAAGVREQFF
TRBJ1-3	TRBV3-1/TRBV3-2	.	CASSLRTGRDTIYF
TRBJ1-2	TRBV11-2	.	CASSAGQGTNGYTF
TRBJ2-1	TRBV10-3	.	CAISELEGRQFF
TRBJ1-2	TRBV12-5	.	CASGFIPDYGYTF
TRBJ2-2	TRBV30	.	CAWSVSGGAGTGELFF
TRBJ1-5	TRBV3-1/TRBV3-2	.	CASSPWGGSPQHF
TRBJ2-7	TRBV11-2	.	CASSLTVSYEQYF
TRBJ1-6	TRBV2	.	CASSFTGPNSPLHF
TRBJ1-2	TRBV6-5	.	CASSYSGGLLSYGYTF